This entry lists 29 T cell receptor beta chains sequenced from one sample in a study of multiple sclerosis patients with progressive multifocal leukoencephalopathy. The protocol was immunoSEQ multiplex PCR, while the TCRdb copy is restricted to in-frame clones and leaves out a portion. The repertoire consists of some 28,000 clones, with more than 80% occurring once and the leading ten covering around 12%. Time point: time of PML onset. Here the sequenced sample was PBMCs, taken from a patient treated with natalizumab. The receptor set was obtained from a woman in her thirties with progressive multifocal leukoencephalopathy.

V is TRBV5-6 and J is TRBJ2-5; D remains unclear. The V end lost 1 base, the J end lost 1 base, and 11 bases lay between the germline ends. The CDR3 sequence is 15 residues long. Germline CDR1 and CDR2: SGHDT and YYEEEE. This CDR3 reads CASSLWSASQETQYF. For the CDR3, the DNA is TGTGCCAGCAGCTTGTGGTCGGCCAGCCAAGAGACCCAGTACTTC.

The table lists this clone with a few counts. CDR3 sequence (DNA): TGTGCCAGCAGCCCTCATGACAGGGTAGGAGAGACCCAGTACTTC. Translated, it gives CASSPHDRVGETQYF. The chain recombines TRBV9 with TRBJ2-5; 7 positions agree with TRBD1. Germline trimming cut 4 bases from V and 4 bases from J; bases unmatched to any gene: 10. Germline V gene lookup returns CDR1 SGDLS and CDR2 YYNGEE. The CDR3 contains 15 residues. The complete variable domain, with remaining parts taken from reference TRBV9 and TRBJ2-5, reads DSGVTQTPKHLITATGQRVTLRCSPRSGDLSVYWYQQSLDQGLQFLIQYYNGEERAKGNILERFSAQQFPDLHSELNLSSLELGDSALYFCASSPHDRVGETQYFGPGTRLLVL.

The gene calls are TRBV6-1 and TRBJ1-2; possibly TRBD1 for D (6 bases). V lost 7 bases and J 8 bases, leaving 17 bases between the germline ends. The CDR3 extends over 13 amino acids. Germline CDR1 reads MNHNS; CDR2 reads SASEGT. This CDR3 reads CASNLGQLGGYTF. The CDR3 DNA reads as TGTGCCAGCAATCTAGGACAGTTGGGGGGCTACACCTTC.

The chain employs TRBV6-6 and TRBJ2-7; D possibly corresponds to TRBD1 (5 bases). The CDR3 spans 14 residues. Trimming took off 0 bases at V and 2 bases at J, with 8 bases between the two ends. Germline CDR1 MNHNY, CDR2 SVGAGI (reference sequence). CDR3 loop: CASSYSQGTYEQYF. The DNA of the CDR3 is TGTGCCAGCAGTTACTCGCAGGGAACCTACGAGCAGTACTTC.

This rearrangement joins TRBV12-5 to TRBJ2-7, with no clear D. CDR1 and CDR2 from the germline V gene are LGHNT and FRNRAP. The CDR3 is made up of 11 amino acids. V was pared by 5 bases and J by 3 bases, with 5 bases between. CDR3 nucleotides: TGTGCTAGTGGTGCCTTCTACGAGCAGTACTTC. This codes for CASGAFYEQYF.

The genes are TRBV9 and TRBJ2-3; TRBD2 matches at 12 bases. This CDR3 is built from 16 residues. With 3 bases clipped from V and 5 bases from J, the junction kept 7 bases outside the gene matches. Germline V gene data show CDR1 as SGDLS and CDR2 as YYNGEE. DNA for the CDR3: TGTGCCAGCAGCGAGGGGACTAGCGGGCTTGTAGATACGCAGTATTTT. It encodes CASSEGTSGLVDTQYF.

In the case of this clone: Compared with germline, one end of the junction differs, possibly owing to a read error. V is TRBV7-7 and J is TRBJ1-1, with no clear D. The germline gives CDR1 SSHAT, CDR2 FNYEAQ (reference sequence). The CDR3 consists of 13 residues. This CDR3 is CASSLSQNTEAFF. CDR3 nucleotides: TGTGCTAGCAGCTTAAGTCAGAACACTGAAGCTTTCTTT.

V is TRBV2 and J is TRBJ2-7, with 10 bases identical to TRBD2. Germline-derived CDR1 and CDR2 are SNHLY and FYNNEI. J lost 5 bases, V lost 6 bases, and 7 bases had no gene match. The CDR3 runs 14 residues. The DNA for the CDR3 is TGTGCCAGCAGCGCCGGGACTAGCGCCAACGAGCAGTACTTC. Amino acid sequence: CASSAGTSANEQYF.

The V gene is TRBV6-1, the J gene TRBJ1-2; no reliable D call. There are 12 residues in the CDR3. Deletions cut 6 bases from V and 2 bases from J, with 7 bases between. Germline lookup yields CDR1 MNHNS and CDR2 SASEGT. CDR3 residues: CASSPENYGYTF. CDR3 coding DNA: TGTGCCAGCAGCCCTGAGAACTATGGCTACACCTTC.

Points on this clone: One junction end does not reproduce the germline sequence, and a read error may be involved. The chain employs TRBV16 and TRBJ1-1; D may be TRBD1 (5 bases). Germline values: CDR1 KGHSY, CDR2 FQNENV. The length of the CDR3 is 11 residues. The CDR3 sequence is CASTQRGAAFF. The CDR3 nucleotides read TGTGCCAGCACCCAACGTGGGGCGGCTTTCTTT.

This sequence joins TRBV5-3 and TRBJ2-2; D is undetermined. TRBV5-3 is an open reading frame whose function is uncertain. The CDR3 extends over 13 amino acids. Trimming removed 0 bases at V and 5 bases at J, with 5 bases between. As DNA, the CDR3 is TGTGCCAGAAGCTTGGGACGGACCGGGGAGCTGTTTTTT. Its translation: CARSLGRTGELFF.

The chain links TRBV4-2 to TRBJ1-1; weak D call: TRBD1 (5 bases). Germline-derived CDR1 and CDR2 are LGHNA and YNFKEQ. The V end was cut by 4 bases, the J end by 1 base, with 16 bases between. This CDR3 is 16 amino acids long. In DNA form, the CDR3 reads TGTGCCAGCAGCCGGAATTTGGGGCGCCCGAACACTGAAGCTTTCTTT. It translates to CASSRNLGRPNTEAFF.

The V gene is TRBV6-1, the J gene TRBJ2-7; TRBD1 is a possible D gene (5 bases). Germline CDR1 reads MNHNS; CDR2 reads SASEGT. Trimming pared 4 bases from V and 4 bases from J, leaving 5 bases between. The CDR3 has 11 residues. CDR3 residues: CASSAGYEQYF. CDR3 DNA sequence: TGTGCCAGCAGTGCAGGGTACGAGCAGTACTTC.

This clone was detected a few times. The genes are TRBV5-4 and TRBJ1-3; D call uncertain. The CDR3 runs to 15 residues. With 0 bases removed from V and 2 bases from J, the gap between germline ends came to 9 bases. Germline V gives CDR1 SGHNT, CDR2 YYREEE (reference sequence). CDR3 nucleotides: TGTGCCAGCAGCTTGGATGCAGGCCCTGGAAACACCATATATTTT. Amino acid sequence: CASSLDAGPGNTIYF.

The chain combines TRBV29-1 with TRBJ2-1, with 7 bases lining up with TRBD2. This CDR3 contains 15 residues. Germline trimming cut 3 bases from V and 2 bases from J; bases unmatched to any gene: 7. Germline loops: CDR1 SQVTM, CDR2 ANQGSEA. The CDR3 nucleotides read TGCAGCGTTGAGGGAGGGATGAAAACCTACAATGAGCAGTTCTTC. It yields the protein CSVEGGMKTYNEQFF.

CDR3 amino acids: CASSVRTANTDTQYF. DNA of the CDR3: TGTGCCAGCAGCGTCCGGACAGCCAACACAGATACGCAGTATTTT. This chain connects TRBV21-1 to TRBJ2-3; the listed D gene, TRBD1, was not tested against the DNA. TRBV21-1 is a pseudogene locus. The CDR3 spans 15 residues.

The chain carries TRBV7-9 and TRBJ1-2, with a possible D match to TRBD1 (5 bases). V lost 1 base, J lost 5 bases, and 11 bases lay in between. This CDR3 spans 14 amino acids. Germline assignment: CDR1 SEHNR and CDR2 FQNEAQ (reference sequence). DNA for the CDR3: TGTGCCAGCAGCTTAGGCTCAGGGCCTTATGGCTACACCTTC. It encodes CASSLGSGPYGYTF.

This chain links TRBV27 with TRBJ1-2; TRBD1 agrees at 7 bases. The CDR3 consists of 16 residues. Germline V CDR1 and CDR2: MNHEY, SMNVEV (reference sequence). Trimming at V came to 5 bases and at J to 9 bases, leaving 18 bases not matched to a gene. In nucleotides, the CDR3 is TGTGCCAGCAGTGCAGCGACAGGGACGCGTAGGGTGAGCTACACCTTC. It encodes CASSAATGTRRVSYTF.

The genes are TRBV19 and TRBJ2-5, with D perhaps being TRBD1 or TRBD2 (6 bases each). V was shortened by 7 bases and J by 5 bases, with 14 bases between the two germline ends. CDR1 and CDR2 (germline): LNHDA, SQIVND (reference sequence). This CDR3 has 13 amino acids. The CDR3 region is CASKGRGVETQYF. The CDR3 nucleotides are TGTGCCAGTAAGGGAAGGGGGGTGGAGACCCAGTACTTC.

The CDR3 sequence: CASSLSFWEAGGELFF. The DNA of the CDR3 is TGTGCCAGCAGCTTATCCTTTTGGGAGGCGGGCGGGGAGCTGTTTTTT. The V and J genes are TRBV9 and TRBJ2-2; maybe TRBD2 (6 bases). Germline CDR1 is SGDLS and CDR2 is YYNGEE. V was pared by 4 bases and J by 7 bases, with 20 bases between. The CDR3 is 16 amino acids.

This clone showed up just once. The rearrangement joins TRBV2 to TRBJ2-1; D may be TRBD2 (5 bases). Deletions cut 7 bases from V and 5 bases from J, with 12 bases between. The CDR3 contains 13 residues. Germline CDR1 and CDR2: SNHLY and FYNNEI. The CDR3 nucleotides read TGTGCCAGCAAATGGGAGCGAAACAATGAGCAGTTCTTC. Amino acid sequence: CASKWERNNEQFF.

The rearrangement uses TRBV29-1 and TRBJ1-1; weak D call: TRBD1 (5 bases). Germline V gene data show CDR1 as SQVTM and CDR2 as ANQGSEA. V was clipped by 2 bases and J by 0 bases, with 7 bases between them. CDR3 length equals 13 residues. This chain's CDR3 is CSVEKQVNTEAFF. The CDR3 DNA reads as TGCAGCGTTGAAAAACAGGTGAACACTGAAGCTTTCTTT.

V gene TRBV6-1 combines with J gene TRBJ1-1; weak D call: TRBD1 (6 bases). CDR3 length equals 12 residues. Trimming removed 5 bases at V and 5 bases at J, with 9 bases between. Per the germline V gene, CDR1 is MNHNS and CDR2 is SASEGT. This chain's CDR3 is CASSPQGTEAFF. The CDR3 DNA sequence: TGTGCCAGCAGTCCTCAGGGGACTGAAGCTTTCTTT.

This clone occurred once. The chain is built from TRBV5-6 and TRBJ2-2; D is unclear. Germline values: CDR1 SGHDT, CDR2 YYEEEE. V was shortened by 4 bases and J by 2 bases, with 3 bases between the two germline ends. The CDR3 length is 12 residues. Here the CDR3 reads CASSLNTGELFF. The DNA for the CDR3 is TGTGCCAGCAGCCTTAACACCGGGGAGCTGTTTTTT.

CDR3 residues: CASSSTSESSYEQYF. The DNA for the CDR3 is TGTGCCAGCAGCAGTACTAGCGAAAGCTCCTACGAGCAGTACTTC. The chain has TRBV5-4 and TRBJ2-7, with 7 bases that match TRBD2. V lost 4 bases and J lost 0; bases outside the gene matches: 7. CDR3 length: 15 amino acids. Germline V gene data show CDR1 as SGHNT and CDR2 as YYREEE (reference sequence). Full variable domain (remainder filled in from reference TRBV5-4 and TRBJ2-7): ETGVTQSPTHLIKTRGQQVTLRCSSQSGHNTVSWYQQALGQGPQFIFQYYREEENGRGNFPPRFSGLQFPNYSSELNVNALELDDSALYLCASSSTSESSYEQYFGPGTRLTVT.

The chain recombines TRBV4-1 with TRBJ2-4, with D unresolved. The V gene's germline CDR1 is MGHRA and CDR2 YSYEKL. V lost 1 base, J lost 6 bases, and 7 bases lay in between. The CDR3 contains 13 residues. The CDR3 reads CASSQGVRNIQYF. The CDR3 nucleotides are TGCGCCAGCAGCCAAGGAGTACGAAACATTCAGTACTTC.

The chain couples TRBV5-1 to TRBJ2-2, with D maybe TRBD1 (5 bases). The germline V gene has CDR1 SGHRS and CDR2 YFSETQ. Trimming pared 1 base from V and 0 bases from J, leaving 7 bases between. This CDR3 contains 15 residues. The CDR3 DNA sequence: TGCGCCAGCAGCTTGCGACAGACGAACACCGGGGAGCTGTTTTTT. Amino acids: CASSLRQTNTGELFF.

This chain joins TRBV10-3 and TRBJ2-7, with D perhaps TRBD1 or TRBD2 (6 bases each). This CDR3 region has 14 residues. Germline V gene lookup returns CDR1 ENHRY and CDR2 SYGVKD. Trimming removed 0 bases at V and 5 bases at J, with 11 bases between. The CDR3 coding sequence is TGTGCCATCAGTGAGTCCCCTCGGGGGCACGAGCAGTACTTC. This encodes CAISESPRGHEQYF.

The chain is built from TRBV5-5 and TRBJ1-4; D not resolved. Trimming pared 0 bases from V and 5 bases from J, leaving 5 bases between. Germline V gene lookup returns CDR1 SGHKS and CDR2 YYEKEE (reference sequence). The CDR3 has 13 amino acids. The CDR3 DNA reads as TGTGCCAGCAGCTTGGCCCAGAATGAAAAACTGTTTTTT. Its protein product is CASSLAQNEKLFF.